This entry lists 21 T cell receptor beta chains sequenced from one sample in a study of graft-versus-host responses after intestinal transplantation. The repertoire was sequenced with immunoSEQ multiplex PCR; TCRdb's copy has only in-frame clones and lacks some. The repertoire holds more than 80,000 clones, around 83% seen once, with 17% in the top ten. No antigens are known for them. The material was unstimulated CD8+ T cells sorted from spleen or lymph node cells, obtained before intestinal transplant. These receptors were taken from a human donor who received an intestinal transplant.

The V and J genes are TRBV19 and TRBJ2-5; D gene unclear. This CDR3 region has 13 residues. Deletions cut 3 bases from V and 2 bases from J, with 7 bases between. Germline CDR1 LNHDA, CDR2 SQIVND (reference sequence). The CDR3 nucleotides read TGTGCCAGTAGTATCGGCGGACAAGAGACCCAGTACTTC. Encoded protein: CASSIGGQETQYF.

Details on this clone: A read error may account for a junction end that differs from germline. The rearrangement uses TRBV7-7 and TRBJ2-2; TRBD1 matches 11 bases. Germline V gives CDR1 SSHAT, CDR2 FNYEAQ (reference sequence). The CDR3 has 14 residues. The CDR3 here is CASSAGQGVGELFF. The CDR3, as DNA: TGTGCTAGCAGCGCGGGACAGGGGGTCGGGGAGCTGTTTTTT.

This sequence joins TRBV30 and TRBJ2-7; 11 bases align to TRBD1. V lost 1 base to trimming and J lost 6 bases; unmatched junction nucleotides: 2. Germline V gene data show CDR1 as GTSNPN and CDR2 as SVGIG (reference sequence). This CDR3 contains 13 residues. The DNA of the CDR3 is TGTGCCTGGAGTGACGGACAGGGGGCCGAGCAGTACTTC. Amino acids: CAWSDGQGAEQYF.

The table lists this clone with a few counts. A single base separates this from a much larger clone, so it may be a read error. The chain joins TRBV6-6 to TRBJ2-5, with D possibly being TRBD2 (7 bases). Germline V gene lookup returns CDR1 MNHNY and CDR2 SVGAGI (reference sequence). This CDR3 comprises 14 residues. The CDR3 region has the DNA TGTGCCAGCAGTTCCCGGGGGGCGGGAGAGGCCCAGTACTTC. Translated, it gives CASSSRGAGEAQYF.

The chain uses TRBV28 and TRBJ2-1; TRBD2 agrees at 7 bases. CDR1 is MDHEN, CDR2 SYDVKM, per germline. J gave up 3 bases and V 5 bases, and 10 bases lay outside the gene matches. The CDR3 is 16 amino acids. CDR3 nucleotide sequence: TGTGCCAGCAGTCCTATCACCGCTAGCGGCTACAATGAGCAGTTCTTC. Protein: CASSPITASGYNEQFF.

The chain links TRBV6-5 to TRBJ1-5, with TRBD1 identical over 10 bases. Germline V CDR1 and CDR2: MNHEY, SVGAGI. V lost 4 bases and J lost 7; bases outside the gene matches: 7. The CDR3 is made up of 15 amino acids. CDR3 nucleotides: TGTGCCAGCAGTTTCACAAGGGACAGGGGCCAGCCCCAGCATTTT. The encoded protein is CASSFTRDRGQPQHF.

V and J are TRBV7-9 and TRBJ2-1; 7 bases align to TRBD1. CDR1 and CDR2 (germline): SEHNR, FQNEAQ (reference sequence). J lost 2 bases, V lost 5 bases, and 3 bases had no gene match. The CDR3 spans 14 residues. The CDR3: CASSPDRAYNEQFF. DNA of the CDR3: TGTGCCAGCAGCCCCGACAGGGCCTACAATGAGCAGTTCTTC.

CDR3 coding DNA: TGTGCCAGCACCCTTGGGGACAGCCGTAATCAGCCCCAGCATTTT. Its protein is CASTLGDSRNQPQHF. The rearrangement joins TRBV28 to TRBJ1-5, with 7 positions matching TRBD1. CDR1 is MDHEN, CDR2 SYDVKM, per germline. The CDR3 runs 15 residues. V shed 7 bases, J shed 4 bases, and the junction held 10 bases outside the gene matches.

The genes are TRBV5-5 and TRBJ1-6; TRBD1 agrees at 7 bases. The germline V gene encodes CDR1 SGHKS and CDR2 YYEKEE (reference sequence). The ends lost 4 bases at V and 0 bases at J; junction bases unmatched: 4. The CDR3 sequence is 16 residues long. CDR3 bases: TGTGCCAGCAGCCCGACAGGGAGCTCCTATAATTCACCCCTCCACTTT. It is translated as CASSPTGSSYNSPLHF.

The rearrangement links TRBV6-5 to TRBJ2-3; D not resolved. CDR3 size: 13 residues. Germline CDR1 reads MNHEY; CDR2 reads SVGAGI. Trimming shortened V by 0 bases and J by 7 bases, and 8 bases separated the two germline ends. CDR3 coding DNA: TGTGCCAGCAGTTACTCCCTCTGGCATACGCAGTATTTT. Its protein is CASSYSLWHTQYF.

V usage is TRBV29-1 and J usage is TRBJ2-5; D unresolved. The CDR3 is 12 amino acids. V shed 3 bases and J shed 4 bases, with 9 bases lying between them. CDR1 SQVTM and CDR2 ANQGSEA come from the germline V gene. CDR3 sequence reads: CSVDFTRETQYF. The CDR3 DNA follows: TGCAGCGTTGATTTTACGAGAGAGACCCAGTACTTC.

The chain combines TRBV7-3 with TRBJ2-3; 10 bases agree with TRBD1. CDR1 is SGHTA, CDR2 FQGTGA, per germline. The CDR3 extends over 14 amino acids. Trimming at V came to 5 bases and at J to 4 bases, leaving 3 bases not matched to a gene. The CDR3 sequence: CASSPGQGADTQYF. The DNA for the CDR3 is TGTGCCAGCAGCCCTGGACAGGGGGCAGATACGCAGTATTTT.

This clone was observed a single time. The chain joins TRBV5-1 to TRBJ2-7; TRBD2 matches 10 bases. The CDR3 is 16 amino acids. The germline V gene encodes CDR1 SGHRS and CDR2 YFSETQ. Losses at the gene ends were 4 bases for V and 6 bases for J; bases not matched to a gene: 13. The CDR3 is CASSHDLLAGGSEQYF. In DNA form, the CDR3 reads TGCGCCAGCAGCCACGACCTATTAGCGGGAGGAAGCGAGCAGTACTTC.

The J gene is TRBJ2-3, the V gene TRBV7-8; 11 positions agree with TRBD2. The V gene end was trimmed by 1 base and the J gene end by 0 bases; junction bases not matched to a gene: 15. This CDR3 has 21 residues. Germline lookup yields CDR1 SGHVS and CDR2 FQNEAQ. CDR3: CASSLERLAGLSRTSTDTQYF. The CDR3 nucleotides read TGTGCCAGCAGCTTAGAGAGACTAGCGGGGCTATCTCGAACTAGCACAGATACGCAGTATTTT.

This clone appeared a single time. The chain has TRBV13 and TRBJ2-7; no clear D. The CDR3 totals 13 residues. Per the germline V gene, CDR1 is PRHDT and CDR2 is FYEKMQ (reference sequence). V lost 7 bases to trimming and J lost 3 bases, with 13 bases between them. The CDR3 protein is CASNLPTNYEQYF. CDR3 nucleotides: TGTGCCAGCAACTTGCCAACAAACTACGAGCAGTACTTC.

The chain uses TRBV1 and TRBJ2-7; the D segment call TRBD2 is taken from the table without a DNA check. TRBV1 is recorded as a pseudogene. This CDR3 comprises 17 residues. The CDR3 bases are TGCACCAGCCGCGCAAAATCAAAGGGACTAGCCCTTTACGAGCAGTACTTC. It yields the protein CTSRAKSKGLALYEQYF.

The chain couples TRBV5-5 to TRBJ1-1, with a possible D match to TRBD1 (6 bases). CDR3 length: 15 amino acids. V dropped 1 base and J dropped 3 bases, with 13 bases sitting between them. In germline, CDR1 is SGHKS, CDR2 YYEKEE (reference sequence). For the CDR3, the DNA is TGTGCCAGCAGCTTGTACCCAGGGGCGGACACTGAAGCTTTCTTT. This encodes CASSLYPGADTEAFF.

CDR3 coding DNA: TGTGCCAGCATCCATCCCGGGACAGGGGGCCAGCCCCAGCATTTT. It codes for CASIHPGTGGQPQHF. The V and J genes are TRBV6-5 and TRBJ1-5; TRBD1 matches 12 bases. CDR1 is MNHEY, CDR2 SVGAGI, per germline. The CDR3 has 15 amino acids. Germline trimming cut 7 bases from V and 7 bases from J; bases unmatched to any gene: 8.

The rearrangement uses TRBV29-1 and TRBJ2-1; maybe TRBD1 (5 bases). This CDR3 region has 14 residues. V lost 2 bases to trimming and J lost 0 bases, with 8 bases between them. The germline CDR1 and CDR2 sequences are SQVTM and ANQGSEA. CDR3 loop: CSVEWTSSYNEQFF. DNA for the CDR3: TGCAGCGTTGAATGGACAAGCTCCTACAATGAGCAGTTCTTC.

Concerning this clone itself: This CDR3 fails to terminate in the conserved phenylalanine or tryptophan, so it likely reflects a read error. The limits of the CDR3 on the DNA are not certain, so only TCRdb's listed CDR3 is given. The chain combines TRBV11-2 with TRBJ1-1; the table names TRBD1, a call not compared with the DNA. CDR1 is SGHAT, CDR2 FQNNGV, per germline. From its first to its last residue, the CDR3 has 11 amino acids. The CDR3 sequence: CASSLGDRGEL.

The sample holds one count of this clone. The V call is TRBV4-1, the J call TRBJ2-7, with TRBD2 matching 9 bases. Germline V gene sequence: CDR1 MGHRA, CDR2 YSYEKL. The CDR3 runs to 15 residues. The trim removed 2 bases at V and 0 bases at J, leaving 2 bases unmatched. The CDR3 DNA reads TGCGCCAGCAGCCAACTAGCGGGGAGCTCCTACGAGCAGTACTTC. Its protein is CASSQLAGSSYEQYF.